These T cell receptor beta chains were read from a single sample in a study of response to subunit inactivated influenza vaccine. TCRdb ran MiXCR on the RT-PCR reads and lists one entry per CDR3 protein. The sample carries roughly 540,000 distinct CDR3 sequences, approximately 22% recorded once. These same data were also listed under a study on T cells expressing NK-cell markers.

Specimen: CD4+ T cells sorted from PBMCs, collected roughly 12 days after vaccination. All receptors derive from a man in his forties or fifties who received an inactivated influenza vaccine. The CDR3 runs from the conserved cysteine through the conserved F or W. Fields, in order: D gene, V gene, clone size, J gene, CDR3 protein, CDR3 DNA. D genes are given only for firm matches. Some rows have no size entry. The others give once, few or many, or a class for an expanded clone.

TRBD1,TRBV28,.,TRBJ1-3,CASSSNGQGLSGNTIYF,TGTGCCAGCAGTTCAAACGGACAGGGACTCTCTGGAAACACCATATATTTT
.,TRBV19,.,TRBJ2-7,CASSTQGGYEQYF,TGTGCCAGTAGTACCCAGGGGGGGTACGAGCAGTACTTC
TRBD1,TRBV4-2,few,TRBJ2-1,CASSPTVTGTGRNEQFF,TGTGCCAGCAGCCCAACGGTAACCGGGACAGGGAGGAATGAGCAGTTCTTC
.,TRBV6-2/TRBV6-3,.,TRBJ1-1,CASWKAGNTEAFF,TGTGCCAGCTGGAAAGCAGGGAACACTGAAGCTTTCTTT
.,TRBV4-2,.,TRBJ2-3,CASSQEAGTLGTQYF,TGTGCCAGCAGCCAAGAGGCCGGGACCTTGGGTACGCAGTATTTT
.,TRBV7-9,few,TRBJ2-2,CASSLLRGRGPTGELFF,TGTGCCAGCAGCTTACTCCGGGGCCGGGGTCCGACCGGGGAGCTGTTTTTT
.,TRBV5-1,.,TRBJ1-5,CASSLGEVFSPQHF,TGCGCCAGCAGCTTGGGGGAGGTCTTTTCGCCCCAGCATTTT
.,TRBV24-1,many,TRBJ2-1,CATSDGHREYNEQFF,TGTGCCACCAGTGATGGCCACAGGGAGTACAATGAGCAGTTCTTC
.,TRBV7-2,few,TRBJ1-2,CASSRDPSYGYTF,TGTGCCAGCAGCAGGGACCCAAGCTATGGCTACACCTTC
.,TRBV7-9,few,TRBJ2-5,CASSTRKYQETQYF,TGTGCCAGCAGCACAAGGAAGTACCAAGAGACCCAGTACTTC
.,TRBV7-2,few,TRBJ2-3,CASTPTRDTDTQYF,TGTGCCAGCACCCCAACTAGGGACACAGATACGCAGTATTTT
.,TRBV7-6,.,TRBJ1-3,CASSLNPTPSGNTIYF,TGTGCCAGCAGCTTAAATCCAACCCCCTCTGGAAACACCATATATTTT
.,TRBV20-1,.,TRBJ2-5,CSASDRWQETQYF,TGCAGTGCTTCCGATCGTTGGCAGGAGACCCAGTACTTC
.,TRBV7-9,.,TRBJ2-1,CASSLNVGEQFF,TGTGCCAGCAGCTTAAATGTAGGTGAGCAGTTCTTC
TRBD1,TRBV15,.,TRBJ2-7,CATSRNIGTGPYEQYF,TGTGCCACCAGCAGAAATATCGGGACAGGGCCCTACGAGCAGTACTTC
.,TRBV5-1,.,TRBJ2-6,CASSLAHNSGANVLTF,TGCGCCAGCAGCTTGGCCCACAACTCTGGGGCCAACGTCCTGACTTTC
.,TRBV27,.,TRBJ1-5,CASSLRAATHSNQPQHF,TGTGCCAGCAGTTTACGGGCGGCAACCCATAGCAATCAGCCCCAGCATTTT
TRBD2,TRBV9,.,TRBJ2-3,CASSVPTRTSGGPDTQYF,TGTGCCAGCAGCGTTCCCACCCGGACTAGCGGAGGCCCAGATACGCAGTATTTT
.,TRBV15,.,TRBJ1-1,CATSSLGVGTTNTEAFF,TGTGCCACCAGCAGTCTGGGTGTTGGGACAACGAACACTGAAGCTTTCTTT
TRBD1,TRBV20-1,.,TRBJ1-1,CSAKTGFTHVEAFF,TGCAGTGCCAAGACAGGGTTTACCCATGTCGAAGCTTTCTTT
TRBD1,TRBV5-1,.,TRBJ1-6,CASSLQGSSYNSPLHF,TGCGCCAGCAGCCTACAGGGGAGCTCCTATAATTCACCCCTCCACTTT
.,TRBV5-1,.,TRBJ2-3,CASSPATISTDTQYF,TGCGCCAGCAGCCCCGCAACTATCAGCACAGATACGCAGTATTTT
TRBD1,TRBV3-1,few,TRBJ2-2,CASSQATGWYTGELFF,TGTGCCAGCAGCCAGGCGACAGGGTGGTACACCGGGGAGCTGTTTTTT
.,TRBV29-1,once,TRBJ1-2,CSVDDQGGYGYTF,TGCAGCGTTGATGATCAGGGTGGCTATGGCTACACCTTC
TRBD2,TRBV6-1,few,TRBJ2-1,CASSERGSSYNEQFF,TGTGCCAGCAGTGAGCGGGGGAGCTCCTACAATGAGCAGTTCTTC
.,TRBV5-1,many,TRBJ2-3,CASSLSVGADTQYF,TGCGCCAGCAGCTTGTCGGTGGGGGCAGATACGCAGTATTTT
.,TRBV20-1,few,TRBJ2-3,CSASRWGDTSTDTQYF,TGCAGTGCTAGCCGATGGGGGGATACTAGCACAGATACGCAGTATTTT
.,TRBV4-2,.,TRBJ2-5,CASSQGDLLETQYF,TGTGCCAGCAGCCAAGGGGACCTCCTAGAGACCCAGTACTTC
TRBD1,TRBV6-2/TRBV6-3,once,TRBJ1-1,CASRNRGIRENTEAFF,TGTGCCAGCAGAAACAGGGGTATAAGGGAGAACACTGAAGCTTTCTTT
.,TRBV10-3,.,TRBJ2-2,CANRGTGGELFF,TGTGCCAACCGGGGAACCGGCGGGGAGCTGTTTTTT
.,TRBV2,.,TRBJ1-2,CASSENWQGYDGYTF,TGTGCCAGCAGTGAAAATTGGCAGGGGTACGATGGCTACACCTTC
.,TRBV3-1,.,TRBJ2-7,CASSHRDAQPRQYF,TGTGCCAGCAGCCACCGGGACGCCCAGCCTAGGCAGTACTTC
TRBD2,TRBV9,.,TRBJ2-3,CASSVSSGSLTDTQYF,TGTGCCAGCAGCGTTAGTAGCGGGAGCCTCACAGATACGCAGTATTTT
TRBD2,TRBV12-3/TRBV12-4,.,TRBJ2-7,CASSRTSGRVYEQYF,TGTGCCAGCAGTCGGACTAGCGGGAGGGTCTACGAGCAGTACTTC
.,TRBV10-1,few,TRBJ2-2,CASSGTAATNTGELFF,TGCGCCAGCAGTGGGACAGCCGCTACGAACACCGGGGAGCTGTTTTTT
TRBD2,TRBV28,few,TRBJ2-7,CASSLLAGVEQYF,TGTGCCAGCAGTCTCCTAGCGGGAGTCGAGCAGTACTTC
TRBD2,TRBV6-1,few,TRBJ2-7,CASTRTSGGSYEQYF,TGTGCCAGCACCCGGACTAGCGGAGGATCCTACGAGCAGTACTTC
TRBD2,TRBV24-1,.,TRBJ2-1,CATSAPPGLAGGYEQFF,TGTGCCACCAGTGCTCCCCCGGGACTAGCGGGAGGCTATGAGCAGTTCTTC
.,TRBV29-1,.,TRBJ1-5,CSVTLQGGVNQPQHF,TGCAGCGTAACCCTACAGGGAGGCGTCAATCAGCCCCAGCATTTT
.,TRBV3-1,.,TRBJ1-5,CASSQGSVITPQHF,TGTGCCAGCAGCCAAGGCTCAGTTATTACGCCCCAGCATTTT
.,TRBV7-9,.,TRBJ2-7,CASSLDWGNEQYF,TGTGCCAGCAGCTTAGATTGGGGGAACGAGCAGTACTTC
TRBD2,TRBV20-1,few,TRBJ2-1,CSASGLAGLNEQFF,TGCAGTGCTAGCGGACTAGCGGGCCTCAATGAGCAGTTCTTC